This TCR beta chain was identified during a study of cytomegalovirus exposure and HLA in healthy donors. Study-level points and caveats: Later analysis suggested links between common viral pathogens and several top significant clusters. Fewer N-insertions (relative to the roughly 700-donor mean) were reportedly seen in an Asian-associated ancestry cluster in a later analysis.

PCR primers comprised 60 Vbeta and 13 Jbeta primers. Data came from immunoSEQ multiplex PCR; TCRdb stores just in-frame clones and leaves some out. Of approximately 170,000 clones listed, over 80% are singletons. In nominal health when sampled, donors likely had unrecorded immune exposures nonetheless. Only a few counts were recorded for this clone. What it recognizes is unknown. Germline is not matched at one junction end, which may reflect a read error. The CDR3 length is 13 residues. The germline V gene has CDR1 LNHDA and CDR2 SQIVND (reference sequence). This chain links TRBV19 with TRBJ2-1, with TRBD2 matching 7 bases. The TCR sequence derives from a boy younger than 10 in good health and CMV-seronegative. The sample was PBMCs. The CDR3 here is CASSLDGGSEQFF. CDR3 in DNA: TGTGCCAGTAGTCTAGACGGGGGGAGTGAGCAGTTCTTC.